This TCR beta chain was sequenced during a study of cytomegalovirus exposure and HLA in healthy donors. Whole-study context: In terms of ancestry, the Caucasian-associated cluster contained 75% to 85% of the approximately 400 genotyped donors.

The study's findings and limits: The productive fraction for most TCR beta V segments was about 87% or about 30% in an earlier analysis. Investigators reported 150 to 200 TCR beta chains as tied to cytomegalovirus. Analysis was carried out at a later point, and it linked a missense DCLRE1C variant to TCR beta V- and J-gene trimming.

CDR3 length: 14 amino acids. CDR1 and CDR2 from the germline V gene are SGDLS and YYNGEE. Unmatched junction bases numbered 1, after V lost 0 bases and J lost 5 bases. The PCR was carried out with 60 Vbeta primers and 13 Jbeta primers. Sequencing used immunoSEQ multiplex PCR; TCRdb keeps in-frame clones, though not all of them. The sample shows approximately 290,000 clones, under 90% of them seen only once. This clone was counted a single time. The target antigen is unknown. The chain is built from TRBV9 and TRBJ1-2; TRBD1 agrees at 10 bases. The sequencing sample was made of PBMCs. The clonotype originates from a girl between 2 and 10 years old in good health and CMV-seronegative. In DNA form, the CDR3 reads TGTGCCAGCAGCGTAGGGGACAGGGGTTATGGCTACACCTTC. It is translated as CASSVGDRGYGYTF.